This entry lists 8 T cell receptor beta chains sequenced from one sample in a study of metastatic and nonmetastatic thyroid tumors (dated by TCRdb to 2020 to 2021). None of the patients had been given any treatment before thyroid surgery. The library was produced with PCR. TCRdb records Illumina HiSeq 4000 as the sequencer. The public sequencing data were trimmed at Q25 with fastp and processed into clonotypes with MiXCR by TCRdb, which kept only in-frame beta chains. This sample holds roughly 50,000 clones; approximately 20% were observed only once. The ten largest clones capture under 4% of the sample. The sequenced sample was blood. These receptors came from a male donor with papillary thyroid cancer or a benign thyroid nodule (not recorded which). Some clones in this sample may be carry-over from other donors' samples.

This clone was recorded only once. DNA for the CDR3: TGTGCCAGCAGCTTGTCGGCGGGGGCCAGAGAGACCCAGTACTTC. This translates into CASSLSAGARETQYF. The chain carries TRBV5-5 and TRBJ2-5; D is perhaps TRBD2 (7 bases). V dropped 1 base and J dropped 4 bases, with 14 bases sitting between them. Germline CDR1 is SGHKS and CDR2 is YYEKEE (reference sequence). The CDR3 covers 15 residues.

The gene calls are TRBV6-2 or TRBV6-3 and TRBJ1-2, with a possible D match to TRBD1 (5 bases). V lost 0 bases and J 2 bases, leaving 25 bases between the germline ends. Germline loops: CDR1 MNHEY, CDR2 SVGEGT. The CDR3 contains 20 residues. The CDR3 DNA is TGTGCCAGCAGTTACTCGCGTGATGGTTTGTCGGGGGGGAAAAACTATGGCTACACCTTC. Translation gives CASSYSRDGLSGGKNYGYTF.

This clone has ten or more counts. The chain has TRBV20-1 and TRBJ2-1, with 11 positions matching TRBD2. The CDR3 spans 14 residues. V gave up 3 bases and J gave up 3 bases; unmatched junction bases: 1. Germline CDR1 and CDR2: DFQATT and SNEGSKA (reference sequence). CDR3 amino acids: CSARGLADYNEQFF. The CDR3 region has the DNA TGCAGTGCTAGGGGACTAGCGGACTACAATGAGCAGTTCTTC.

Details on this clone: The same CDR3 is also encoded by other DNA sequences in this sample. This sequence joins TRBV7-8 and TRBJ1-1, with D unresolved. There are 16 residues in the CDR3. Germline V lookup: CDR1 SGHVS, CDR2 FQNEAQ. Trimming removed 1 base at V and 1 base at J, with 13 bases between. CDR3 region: CASSLGPGLGNTEAFF. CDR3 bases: TGTGCCAGCAGCTTAGGGCCGGGTCTGGGGAACACTGAAGCTTTCTTT.

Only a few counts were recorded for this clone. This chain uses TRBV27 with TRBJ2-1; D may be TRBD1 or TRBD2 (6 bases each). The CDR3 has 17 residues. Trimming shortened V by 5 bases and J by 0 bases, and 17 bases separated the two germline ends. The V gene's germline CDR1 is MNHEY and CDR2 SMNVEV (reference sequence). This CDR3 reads CASSPGAGPSSYNEQFF. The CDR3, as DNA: TGTGCCAGCAGTCCGGGGGCAGGGCCCAGCTCCTACAATGAGCAGTTCTTC.

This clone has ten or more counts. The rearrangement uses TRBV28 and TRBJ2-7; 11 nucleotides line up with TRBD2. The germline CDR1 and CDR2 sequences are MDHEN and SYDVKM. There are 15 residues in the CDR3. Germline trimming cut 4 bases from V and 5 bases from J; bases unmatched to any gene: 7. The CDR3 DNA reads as TGTGCCAGCAGTTCACATAGCGGGAGGGCCAACGAGCAGTACTTC. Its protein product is CASSSHSGRANEQYF.

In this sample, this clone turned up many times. The CDR3 region has the DNA TGTGCCACTAGGCGGGGATGGACCGGGGAGCTGTTTTTT. Protein product: CATRRGWTGELFF. The chain employs TRBV15 and TRBJ2-2; D is possibly TRBD2 (6 bases). CDR3 length equals 13 residues. Germline-derived CDR1 and CDR2 are LNHNV and YYDKDF (reference sequence). Trimming cost V 9 bases and J 5 bases, with 13 bases left between them.

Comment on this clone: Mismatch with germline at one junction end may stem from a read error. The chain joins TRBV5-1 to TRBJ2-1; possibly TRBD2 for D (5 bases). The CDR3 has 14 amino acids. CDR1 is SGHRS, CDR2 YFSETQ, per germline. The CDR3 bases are TGCGCCAGCAGCTTGGAGGACTTCTACTATGAGCAGTTCTTC. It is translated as CASSLEDFYYEQFF.